Listed below are T cell receptor beta chains from one sample, sequenced in a study of blood T cell repertoires in COVID-19. TCRdb's table, derived via immunoSEQ multiplex PCR, lists solely in-frame clones and lacks some. The table shows 60,000 to 90,000 clones, with around 79% occurring only once. The sequencing input was peripheral blood. The receptor set was obtained from a man in his 60s with acute or convalescent COVID-19. Each CDR3 is given with its conserved first and last residue. D genes are given only for firm matches. For some rows the clone size is stated as once, few or many, or as a class when expanded; others skip it.

j_call: TRBJ2-1
v_call: TRBV7-3
clone_size: NA
d_call: NA
cdr3_nt: TGTGCCAGCAACCCTAGAGGGGGGGACCGCGATGAGCAGTTCTTC
cdr3_aa: CASNPRGGDRDEQFF

j_call: TRBJ2-7
v_call: TRBV19
clone_size: NA
d_call: TRBD2
cdr3_nt: TGTGCCAGTAGTTATAGCGGGAGGCTCTCCTACGAGCAGTACTTC
cdr3_aa: CASSYSGRLSYEQYF

j_call: TRBJ2-6
v_call: TRBV27
clone_size: NA
d_call: NA
cdr3_nt: TGTGCCAGCAGTTTTCTCTCTGGGGCCAACGTCCTGACTTTC
cdr3_aa: CASSFLSGANVLTF

j_call: TRBJ1-2
v_call: TRBV6-5
clone_size: NA
d_call: TRBD1
cdr3_nt: TGTGCCATCAGAAGACAGGGCGGAACTAACTATGGCTACACCTTC
cdr3_aa: CAIRRQGGTNYGYTF

j_call: TRBJ1-6
v_call: TRBV21-1
clone_size: NA
d_call: NA
cdr3_nt: TGTGCCAGCAGCAAAGGAGAGGGATACGGTTCACCCCTCCACTTT
cdr3_aa: CASSKGEGYGSPLHF

j_call: TRBJ2-1
v_call: TRBV28
clone_size: NA
d_call: TRBD2
cdr3_nt: TGTGCCAGCAGTTTCACTAGCGGTGGCGATGAGCAGTTCTTC
cdr3_aa: CASSFTSGGDEQFF

j_call: TRBJ2-4
v_call: TRBV6-6
clone_size: NA
d_call: TRBD2
cdr3_nt: TGTGCCAGCAGTCGACGCGCAAGGTGGACTAGCGGGGCGGGAGCCAAAAACATTCAGTACTTC
cdr3_aa: CASSRRARWTSGAGAKNIQYF

j_call: TRBJ2-3
v_call: TRBV6-1
clone_size: NA
d_call: TRBD2
cdr3_nt: TGTGCCAGCAGTGAGAACGTAGGGGAGGGCTCAGATACGCAGTATTTT
cdr3_aa: CASSENVGEGSDTQYF

j_call: TRBJ1-5
v_call: TRBV28
clone_size: NA
d_call: NA
cdr3_nt: TGTGCCAGCAGAATGGGGGGGAAGCAGCCCCAGCATTTT
cdr3_aa: CASRMGGKQPQHF

j_call: TRBJ2-3
v_call: TRBV24-1
clone_size: NA
d_call: TRBD2
cdr3_nt: TGTGCCACCAGTGACCGGGCGGCCCTAGCGGGAGATAGCACAGATACGCAGTATTTT
cdr3_aa: CATSDRAALAGDSTDTQYF

j_call: TRBJ2-3
v_call: TRBV6-6
clone_size: once
d_call: NA
cdr3_nt: TGTGCCAGCGGAATAGAGGGTACGCAGTATTTT
cdr3_aa: CASGIEGTQYF

j_call: TRBJ2-1
v_call: TRBV24-1
clone_size: once
d_call: TRBD2
cdr3_nt: TGTGCCACCAGTGATCACAGCGGGAGGTCCTACAATGAGCAGTTCTTC
cdr3_aa: CATSDHSGRSYNEQFF

j_call: TRBJ2-1
v_call: TRBV5-1
clone_size: NA
d_call: NA
cdr3_nt: TGCGCCAGCAGTAACTATGGCAGGACTTATGAGCAGTTCTTC
cdr3_aa: CASSNYGRTYEQFF

j_call: TRBJ2-4
v_call: TRBV7-2
clone_size: NA
d_call: NA
cdr3_nt: TGTGCCAGCAGCTTAAATATTGGGTGGGGCCCGGAGAACATTCAGTACTTC
cdr3_aa: CASSLNIGWGPENIQYF

j_call: TRBJ1-1
v_call: TRBV29-1
clone_size: NA
d_call: NA
cdr3_nt: TGCAGCGCCCGGGGGGCCGCTGAAGCTTTCTTT
cdr3_aa: CSARGAAEAFF

j_call: TRBJ2-2
v_call: TRBV5-6
clone_size: NA
d_call: NA
cdr3_nt: TGTGCCAGCAGCTTGGTTGGCAGAACCGCGAACACCGGGGAGCTGTTTTTT
cdr3_aa: CASSLVGRTANTGELFF

j_call: TRBJ2-1
v_call: TRBV24-1
clone_size: NA
d_call: TRBD1
cdr3_nt: TGTGCCACGGACAGGCGAAGCTCCTACAATGAGCAGTTCTTC
cdr3_aa: CATDRRSSYNEQFF

j_call: TRBJ2-3
v_call: TRBV7-8
clone_size: NA
d_call: TRBD2
cdr3_nt: TGTGCCAGCAGCTTAAGAGCCGGGGGGGCTAGCACAGATACGCAGTATTTT
cdr3_aa: CASSLRAGGASTDTQYF

j_call: TRBJ2-1
v_call: TRBV5-4
clone_size: NA
d_call: TRBD2
cdr3_nt: TGTGCCAGCAGCTTCCAGTTTGGGGGGGGCTCCTACAATGAGCAGTTCTTC
cdr3_aa: CASSFQFGGGSYNEQFF

j_call: TRBJ1-2
v_call: TRBV28
clone_size: NA
d_call: TRBD1
cdr3_nt: TGTGCCAGCAGACTACAGGGGGCGGATTTAGGTGGCTACACCTTC
cdr3_aa: CASRLQGADLGGYTF

j_call: TRBJ2-2
v_call: TRBV6-5
clone_size: NA
d_call: NA
cdr3_nt: TGTGCCAGCACAAGACAGAGCTCGAACACCGGGGAGCTGTTTTTT
cdr3_aa: CASTRQSSNTGELFF

j_call: TRBJ2-2
v_call: TRBV6-2/TRBV6-3
clone_size: NA
d_call: NA
cdr3_nt: TGTGCCAGCAGTTGGGGGGAGAACACCGGGGAGCTGTTTTTT
cdr3_aa: CASSWGENTGELFF

j_call: TRBJ2-3
v_call: TRBV27
clone_size: NA
d_call: NA
cdr3_nt: TGTGCCACCGGGACTAGCACAGATACGCAGTATTTT
cdr3_aa: CATGTSTDTQYF

j_call: TRBJ2-3
v_call: TRBV7-2
clone_size: few
d_call: TRBD2
cdr3_nt: TGTGCCAGCAGCTTACAGGGACTAGCGGAAGATACGCAGTATTTT
cdr3_aa: CASSLQGLAEDTQYF

j_call: TRBJ2-6
v_call: TRBV27
clone_size: NA
d_call: NA
cdr3_nt: TGTGCCAGCAGTTTCTTTGGGGCCAACGTCCTGACTTTC
cdr3_aa: CASSFFGANVLTF